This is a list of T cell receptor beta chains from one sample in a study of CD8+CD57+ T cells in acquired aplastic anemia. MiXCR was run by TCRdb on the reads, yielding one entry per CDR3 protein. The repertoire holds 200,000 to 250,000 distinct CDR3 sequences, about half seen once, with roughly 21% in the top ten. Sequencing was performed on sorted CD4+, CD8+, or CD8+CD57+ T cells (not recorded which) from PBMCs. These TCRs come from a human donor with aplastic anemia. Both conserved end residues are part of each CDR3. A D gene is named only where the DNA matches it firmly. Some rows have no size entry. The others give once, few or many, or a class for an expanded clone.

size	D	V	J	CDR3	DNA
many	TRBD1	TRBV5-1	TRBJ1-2	CASSWTGSLGGYTF	TGCGCCAGCAGCTGGACAGGGTCACTGGGGGGCTACACCTTC
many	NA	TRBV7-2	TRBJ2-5	CASSLGVGGQTETQYF	TGTGCCAGCAGCTTAGGTGTGGGTGGACAGACAGAGACCCAGTACTTC
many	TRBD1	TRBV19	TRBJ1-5	CASSRTGALDQPQHF	TGTGCCAGTAGTCGGACAGGGGCCCTTGATCAGCCCCAGCATTTT
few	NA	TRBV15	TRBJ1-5	CATSKQLNQPQHF	TGTGCCACCAGCAAACAGCTCAATCAGCCCCAGCATTTT
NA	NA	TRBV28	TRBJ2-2	CASSPGRANTGELFF	TGTGCCAGCAGTCCCGGCCGTGCGAACACCGGGGAGCTGTTTTTT
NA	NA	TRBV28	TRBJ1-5	CASRPPWGEGNQPQHF	TGTGCCAGCAGACCCCCTTGGGGGGAGGGCAATCAGCCCCAGCATTTT
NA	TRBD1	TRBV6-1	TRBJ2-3	CASRYKDRDNEQYF	TGTGCCAGCAGATATAAGGACAGGGACAATGAGCAGTATTTT
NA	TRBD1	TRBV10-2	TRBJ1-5	CASRGQGSLQPQHF	TGCGCCAGCAGGGGACAGGGTTCGCTCCAGCCCCAGCATTTT
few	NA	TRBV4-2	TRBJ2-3	CASSQDLPSRGDTQYF	TGTGCCAGCAGCCAAGATCTCCCCTCACGGGGAGATACGCAGTATTTT
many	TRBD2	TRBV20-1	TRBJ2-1	CSARDDFSGGVDEQFF	TGCAGTGCTAGGGACGACTTCAGCGGGGGGGTCGATGAGCAGTTCTTC
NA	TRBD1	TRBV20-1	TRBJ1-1	CSPGQGTAKEAFF	TGCAGCCCGGGGCAGGGGACAGCTAAGGAAGCTTTCTTT
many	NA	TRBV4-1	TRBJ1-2	CASSQDRKGPANYGYTF	TGCGCCAGCAGCCAAGATCGTAAAGGGCCAGCTAACTATGGCTACACCTTC
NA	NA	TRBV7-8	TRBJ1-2	CASSGRTVYGYTF	TGTGCCAGCAGTGGACGGACAGTGTATGGCTACACCTTC
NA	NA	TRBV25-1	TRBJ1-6	CASSERGNYNSPLHF	TGTGCCAGCAGTGAAAGGGGAAACTATAATTCACCCCTCCACTTT
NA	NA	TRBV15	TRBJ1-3	CATSRDEAGRSTGNTIYF	TGTGCCACCAGCAGAGATGAGGCGGGAAGGAGTACTGGAAACACCATATATTTT
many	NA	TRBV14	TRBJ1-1	CASSRRMNTEAFF	TGTGCCAGCAGCCGGCGGATGAACACTGAAGCTTTCTTT
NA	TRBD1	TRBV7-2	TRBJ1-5	CASSLQGGERPQHF	TGTGCCAGCAGCTTACAGGGGGGGGAGAGGCCCCAGCATTTT
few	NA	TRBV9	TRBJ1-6	CASSARGGPLHF	TGTGCCAGCAGCGCACGCGGTGGACCCCTCCACTTT